This T cell receptor (beta chain) was profiled in a study of blood T cell repertoires in COVID-19. Study-wide background: Samples representing acute and convalescent COVID-19 were sourced from the United States, Italy and Spain.

Produced via immunoSEQ multiplex PCR; TCRdb's table is partial and in-frame only. Found here are approximately 210,000 clones, about 88% of them singletons; the top ten hold under 2%. Sequences were obtained from peripheral blood. The receptor's source is a man aged 40-55 years with active or convalescent COVID-19.

The CDR3 coding sequence is TGTGCCAGTAGGAGGAACCCGGACATCCCTGAAGCTTTCTTT. It is translated as CASRRNPDIPEAFF. This chain connects TRBV19 to TRBJ1-1; D is possibly TRBD1 (5 bases). V was pared by 6 bases and J by 6 bases, with 17 bases between. Germline CDR1 is LNHDA and CDR2 is SQIVND (reference sequence). This CDR3 comprises 14 residues.